This T cell receptor beta chain was sequenced in a study of Graves' ophthalmopathy and Graves' hyperthyroidism. This clonotype was detected many times. CDR3 regions of TCR beta were amplified from RNA transcripts. HTBI primers were used in a first-round RT-PCR, which preceded a second-round multiplex PCR. MiXCR, applied by TCRdb to the multiplex PCR reads, yields one record per CDR3 protein. This sample yields some 410,000 distinct CDR3 sequences, of which roughly 21% are seen a single time; 2.5% to 3.5% belongs to the top ten. This CDR3 contains 14 residues. CDR1 is PRHDT and CDR2 is FYEKMQ in the germline V gene (reference sequence). The V segment lost 7 bases and the J segment 2 bases; nucleotides outside the gene matches: 8.

The source of this sequence is a young woman with stable Graves' hyperthyroidism. The rearrangement joins TRBV13 to TRBJ2-7; 7 nucleotides match TRBD1. Source material: peripheral blood. The DNA for the CDR3 is TGTGCCAGCACCCGGGGACAGTTACCCTACGAGCAGTACTTC. As protein: CASTRGQLPYEQYF.